This T cell receptor beta chain originates from a study of T cells in Graves' hyperthyroidism and ophthalmopathy. From 10 ml of fresh peripheral blood, PBMCs were isolated. This clonotype has at least ten counts. Authors of the study amplified TCR beta CDR3 regions from RNA transcripts. HTBI primers were the set used in a first-round RT-PCR of the TCR CDR3. MiXCR was run by TCRdb on the multiplex PCR reads, yielding one entry per CDR3 protein. Found here are about 180,000 distinct CDR3 sequences, over 15% of them singletons; the top ten hold 25% to 35%. The CDR3 spans 15 residues. The germline gives CDR1 LNHDA, CDR2 SQIVND (reference sequence). Trimming took off 5 bases at V and 0 bases at J, with 11 bases between the two ends.

This clonotype was obtained from a woman aged 50 to 60 with Graves' hyperthyroidism. The chain is built from TRBV19 and TRBJ2-1; D call uncertain. Sequencing input: blood. The CDR3 DNA sequence: TGTGCCAGTAGTCCTGACTCTAGCTCCTACAATGAGCAGTTCTTC. This gives the protein CASSPDSSSYNEQFF.